The rows below give T cell receptor beta chains drawn from one sample of a study of T cell responses to AZD1222 COVID-19 vaccine. Data came from immunoSEQ multiplex PCR; TCRdb stores just in-frame clones and leaves some out. The sample includes around 84,000 clones, 86% of them seen just once. The starting material was peripheral blood, obtained on day 0 of AZD1222 vaccination. The receptors were sampled from an adult in good health. Both conserved end residues are part of each CDR3. Clone size is shown for a subset of rows, as once, few, many or a class of expanded clone.

19 | - | TRBV19 | CATGSRDRNIPSSYNEQFF
16 | few | TRBV6-2/TRBV6-3 | CASSYPASGRAYEQYF
14 | - | TRBV30 | CAWTSSAANTEAFF
16 | - | TRBV9 | CASSVAPLAGAYEQYF
13 | - | TRBV2 | CASEREGNTEAFF
17 | - | TRBV7-9 | CASSTKQGAYTYNEQFF
15 | - | TRBV7-9 | CASSRDRGSYNEQFF
15 | - | TRBV24-1 | CATSDPRGSGTEAFF
15 | - | TRBV4-2 | CASSQSGGITETQYF
17 | - | TRBV4-3 | CASSQDVAQGANYGYTF
17 | once | TRBV9 | CASSVGEGTSGTDTQYF
12 | - | TRBV19 | CATRQGMSEQYF
15 | - | TRBV19 | CASRQPQGRNYGYTF
12 | once | TRBV10-3 | CAITSSGNTIYF
15 | few | TRBV5-6 | CASSLAGLGQETQYF
13 | - | TRBV29-1 | CSVEDRVNTEAFF
13 | - | TRBV5-1 | CASRRSFSNEQFF
12 | - | TRBV29-1 | CSVEGPGVLCTF
13 | - | TRBV29-1 | CSVLFGALDTIYF
15 | - | TRBV4-3 | CASSQDSRGGDTQYF
14 | few | TRBV7-8 | CASSLPGGNQPQHF
18 | - | TRBV11-3 | CASSFGTSGGFSTDTQYF
14 | few | TRBV15 | CATSGRVGGNTIYF
13 | - | TRBV30 | CAWRWGVQETQYF